Shown below are 5 T cell receptor beta chains from a single sample sequenced in a study of blood T cell repertoires in COVID-19. Only in-frame clones appear in the TCRdb table, and some are missing; sequencing was by immunoSEQ multiplex PCR. The top ten clones hold 5% to 6% of a sample with over 200,000 clones, about 83% of them seen once. Sequencing input: peripheral blood. The receptors were gathered from an elderly man with acute or convalescent COVID-19.

This clone has more than one count but fewer than ten. V gene TRBV3-1 (or the pseudogene TRBV3-2) combines with J gene TRBJ2-7, with 9 bases matching TRBD1. The CDR3 has 17 residues. Looked up from germline, CDR1 is LGHDT and CDR2 is YNNKEL (reference sequence). The V segment lost 3 bases and the J segment 6 bases; nucleotides outside the gene matches: 15. CDR3 in amino acids: CASSQSLWDRVLSEQYF. CDR3 DNA: TGTGCCAGCAGCCAGTCACTCTGGGACAGGGTTCTTAGCGAGCAGTACTTC.

CDR3 sequence reads: CASNPHVAGSYEQYF. The CDR3 DNA reads TGCGCCAGCAACCCCCATGTTGCCGGTTCCTACGAGCAGTACTTC. The chain employs TRBV5-1 and TRBJ2-7; D unclear. Looked up from germline, CDR1 is SGHRS and CDR2 is YFSETQ. V was shortened by 6 bases and J by 1 base, with 17 bases between the two germline ends. The CDR3 totals 15 residues.

In this sample, this clone turned up a few times. V is TRBV10-1 and J is TRBJ2-7; D is possibly TRBD2 (6 bases). Germline V gene sequence: CDR1 WNHNN, CDR2 SYGVQD (reference sequence). This CDR3 region has 15 residues. Trimming cost V 0 bases and J 1 base, with 10 bases left between them. CDR3 nucleotide sequence: TGCGCCAGCAGTGAGTCGATGGGGGGTTCCTACGAGCAGTACTTC. The encoded protein is CASSESMGGSYEQYF.

This sequence joins TRBV10-3 and TRBJ2-3; 14 bases line up with TRBD2. Germline lookup yields CDR1 ENHRY and CDR2 SYGVKD. The CDR3 is 16 amino acids. With V trimmed by 4 bases and J by 1 base, 1 base remained unmatched. CDR3 protein: CAISGLAGGRTDTQYF. The CDR3 DNA sequence: TGTGCCATCAGTGGACTAGCGGGGGGGCGCACAGATACGCAGTATTTT.

This rearrangement joins TRBV27 to TRBJ2-5, with 12 positions matching TRBD2. The V gene's germline CDR1 is MNHEY and CDR2 SMNVEV (reference sequence). The junction had 4 bases not matched to a gene; V was cut back by 5 bases and J by 0 bases. The CDR3 runs 16 residues. The CDR3 nucleotides are TGTGCCAGCAGTGAATCTAGCGGGGGGGACCAAGAGACCCAGTACTTC. Translated, it gives CASSESSGGDQETQYF.